This is a list of T cell receptor beta chains from one sample in a study of Tregs in tolerant kidney transplant recipients. Profiling relied on immunoSEQ multiplex PCR, and the TCRdb table lists in-frame clones only, not all of them. In the table there are 75,000 to 95,000 clones, around 90% of which are singletons. The sample taken for sequencing was CD8+ T cells from blood. The receptors shown here come from a human donor in good health. The CDR3 runs from the conserved cysteine through the conserved F or W. A D gene is named only where the DNA matches it firmly. The listing skips clone size in some rows; elsewhere it reads once, few, many or a size class.

>NA|TRBV27|TRBJ2-7|TRBD2
TGTGCCAGCAAACTGCGGGGGGTGACCTACGAGCAGTACTTC
CASKLRGVTYEQYF
>NA|TRBV9|TRBJ2-7|NA
TGTGCCAGCAGCGGAATAACAGGCATGGAGCAGTACTTC
CASSGITGMEQYF
>NA|TRBV14|TRBJ2-7|TRBD1
TGTGCCAGCAGTTGGGACAGCGAAAATTCCTACGAGCAGTACTTC
CASSWDSENSYEQYF
>NA|TRBV5-5|TRBJ1-1|NA
TGTGCCAGCAGCCACGGATTTGAAGCTTTCTTT
CASSHGFEAFF
>NA|TRBV7-3|TRBJ2-2|NA
TGTGCCAGCAGGGAGGATACTAACACCGGGGAGCTGTTTTTT
CASREDTNTGELFF
>NA|TRBV5-6|TRBJ2-1|NA
TGTGCCAGCAGCTTAGGAGGGGGTTCAGGCAATGAGCAGTTCTTC
CASSLGGGSGNEQFF
>NA|TRBV5-4|TRBJ2-1|NA
TGTGCCAGCAGCCAAGATCGGTTTCGACTCCCGGGCAATGAGCAGTTCTTC
CASSQDRFRLPGNEQFF
>NA|TRBV6-1|TRBJ2-7|NA
TGTGCCAGCAGTGAATTTGGGGGGCTGAGCTCCTACGAGCAGTACTTC
CASSEFGGLSSYEQYF
>NA|TRBV27|TRBJ2-7|TRBD1
TGTGCCACCGGGGACAGGGCCTACGAGCAGTACTTC
CATGDRAYEQYF
>once|TRBV19|TRBJ2-2|NA
TGTGCCAGTAGTATATTTGGGGTCACCGGGGAGCTGTTTTTT
CASSIFGVTGELFF
>NA|TRBV29-1|TRBJ1-1|TRBD1
TGCAGCGTGGCTACAGGGGGCGATCATACTGAAGCTTTCTTT
CSVATGGDHTEAFF
>NA|TRBV6-5|TRBJ2-2|TRBD2
TGTGCCAGCAGTTACTCGAGCGGGACTCCCCTGGAGCTGTTTTTT
CASSYSSGTPLELFF
>NA|TRBV9|TRBJ1-5|NA
TGTGCCAGCAGCCTCGGGGGGGGCCCCAATCAGCCCCAGCATTTT
CASSLGGGPNQPQHF
>NA|TRBV7-6|TRBJ2-3|NA
TGTGCCAGCAGCTTAACGCGAACCCTCACAGATACGCAGTATTTT
CASSLTRTLTDTQYF
>NA|TRBV9|TRBJ2-1|TRBD2
TGTGCCAGCAGCGTAGCCACGGGGGGCTCCTACAATGAGCAGTTCTTC
CASSVATGGSYNEQFF
>NA|TRBV4-1|TRBJ1-2|NA
TGCGCCAGCAGCCAAGAGGAGCCCGGGGGCTATGGCTACACCTTC
CASSQEEPGGYGYTF
>once|TRBV13|TRBJ2-7|NA
TGTGCCAGCAGCTTAGGCACTGCAGGGCCATACGAGCAGTACTTC
CASSLGTAGPYEQYF
>NA|TRBV19|TRBJ2-5|NA
TGTGCCAGTAGTATTATAGGGGGGTCCTCGGAGACCCAGTACTTC
CASSIIGGSSETQYF
>once|TRBV7-9|TRBJ1-2|TRBD1
TGTGCCAGCAGCCCAGGGACAGGGTGGAGCGGCTACACCTTC
CASSPGTGWSGYTF
>NA|TRBV7-9|TRBJ2-2|TRBD1
TGTGCCAGCAGCTTCCCCGGACAGGTCCGGGACGGGGAGCTGTTTTTT
CASSFPGQVRDGELFF
>NA|TRBV18|TRBJ2-7|NA
TGTGCCAGCTCGGCGAAAGGTGGGAAAGGCTGGTACGAGCAGTACTTC
CASSAKGGKGWYEQYF
>NA|TRBV9|TRBJ2-2|NA
TGTGCCAGCAGCCACCCGGGACATGATGCGAACACCGGGGAGCTGTTTTTT
CASSHPGHDANTGELFF
>NA|TRBV5-1|TRBJ2-1|NA
TGCGCCAGCAGCTTGGACTTCGAGCAGTTCTTC
CASSLDFEQFF
>NA|TRBV9|TRBJ1-3|NA
TGTGCCAGCAGCCCAGCCGAGTCCTGGACAGAGACTGGAAACACCATATATTTT
CASSPAESWTETGNTIYF
>NA|TRBV14|TRBJ1-1|NA
TGTGCCAGCAGCCACGGGGGAAACACTGAAGCTTTCTTT
CASSHGGNTEAFF
>NA|TRBV12-5|TRBJ2-3|TRBD2
TGTGCTAGTGGTTCCGGACTAGCGGGGGGGCCAACAGATACGCAGTATTTT
CASGSGLAGGPTDTQYF
>NA|TRBV30|TRBJ1-3|NA
TGTGCCTCAACCCGACCGCAGTCTGGAAACACCATATATTTT
CASTRPQSGNTIYF
>NA|TRBV19|TRBJ1-2|NA
TGTGCCAGTACCCCTACCCTCACACAGACGACTAACTATGGCTACACCTTC
CASTPTLTQTTNYGYTF
>NA|TRBV7-8|TRBJ2-1|NA
TGTGCCAGCAGCCCGATGGGGGGGCGCCACAATGAGCAGTTCTTC
CASSPMGGRHNEQFF
>NA|TRBV7-9|TRBJ2-7|NA
TGTGCCAGCAGCGACGACTACGAGCAGTACTTC
CASSDDYEQYF
>NA|TRBV5-4|TRBJ1-1|NA
TGTGCCAGCAGCTTGAAAGGGAGAGACACTGAAGCTTTCTTT
CASSLKGRDTEAFF
>NA|TRBV9|TRBJ2-5|NA
TGTGCCAGCAGCTCTACAGGGACACAAGAGACCCAGTACTTC
CASSSTGTQETQYF
>NA|TRBV5-4|TRBJ2-5|TRBD2
TGTGCCAGCAGCCCGGGACTAGCGGGAGGGCCGGGTGGGCAAGAGACCCAGTACTTC
CASSPGLAGGPGGQETQYF
>NA|TRBV11-3|TRBJ2-1|TRBD2
TGTGCCAGCAGCCCCCGGACTAGGGCCGGCCGGGATGAGCAGTTCTTC
CASSPRTRAGRDEQFF
>NA|TRBV6-5|TRBJ2-1|NA
TGTGCCAGCAGTTACTCGGGCTACGACTCCTACAATGAGCAGTTCTTC
CASSYSGYDSYNEQFF
>NA|TRBV2|TRBJ2-1|NA
TGTGCCAGCAGTCAGAGCCAAGGCTACAATGAGCAGTTCTTC
CASSQSQGYNEQFF
>NA|TRBV7-9|TRBJ2-3|NA
TGTGCCAGCAGGGATAGCGTACAGGGTTGGACAGATACGCAGTATTTT
CASRDSVQGWTDTQYF
>NA|TRBV13|TRBJ2-7|TRBD1
TGTGCCAGCAGCCGTACGGGACAGGGGACCTACGAGCAGTACTTC
CASSRTGQGTYEQYF
>NA|TRBV6-5|TRBJ2-5|TRBD2
TGTGCCAGCAGTTCCCCTCCGGGACTAGCGGGAGAGACCCAGTACTTC
CASSSPPGLAGETQYF
>NA|TRBV19|TRBJ2-7|NA
TGTGCCAGTAGTATAGGGCCCCGGGGGGAGCAGTACTTC
CASSIGPRGEQYF
>NA|TRBV11-2|TRBJ2-5|NA
TGTGCCAGCAGCCCCCCGGACTGGTATGAGACCCAGTACTTC
CASSPPDWYETQYF
>NA|TRBV5-8|TRBJ2-7|TRBD1
TGTGCCAGCAGCGCGGACAGGGCCGAGCAGTACTTC
CASSADRAEQYF
>once|TRBV29-1|TRBJ2-5|TRBD2
TGCAGCGTTGTCCCCCTCCTACTAGCGGGGGTACAAGAGACCCAGTACTTC
CSVVPLLLAGVQETQYF
>NA|TRBV7-9|TRBJ2-2|NA
TGTGCCAGCAGCTTAGGACGGCAGAGGGGCGGGGAGCTGTTTTTT
CASSLGRQRGGELFF
>NA|TRBV19|TRBJ1-1|NA
TGTGCCAGTAACCCCCTAGCAGGGGATTCCACTGAAGCTTTCTTT
CASNPLAGDSTEAFF